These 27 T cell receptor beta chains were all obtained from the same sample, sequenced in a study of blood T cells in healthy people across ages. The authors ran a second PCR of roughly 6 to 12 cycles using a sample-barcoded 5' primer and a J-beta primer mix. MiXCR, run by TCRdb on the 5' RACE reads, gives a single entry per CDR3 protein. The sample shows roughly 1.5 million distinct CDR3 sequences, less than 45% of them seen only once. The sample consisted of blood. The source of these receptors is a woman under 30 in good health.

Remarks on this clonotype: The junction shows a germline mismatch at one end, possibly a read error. CDR3 residues: CASSDFPQGATNTGELFF. DNA for the CDR3: TGTGCCAGCAGTGACTTCCCACAGGGGGCGACGAATACCGGGGAGCTGTTTTTT. V is TRBV6-4 and J is TRBJ2-2; 9 bases fit TRBD1. CDR3 length equals 18 residues. In germline, CDR1 is MRHNA, CDR2 SNTAGT.

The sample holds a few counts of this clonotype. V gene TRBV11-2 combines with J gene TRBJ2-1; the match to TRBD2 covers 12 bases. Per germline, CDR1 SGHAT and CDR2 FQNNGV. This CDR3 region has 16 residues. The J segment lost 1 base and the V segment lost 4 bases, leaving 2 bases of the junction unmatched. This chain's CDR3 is CASSSTSGRSYNEQFF. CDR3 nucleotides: TGTGCCAGCAGCTCGACTAGCGGGAGATCCTACAATGAGCAGTTCTTC.

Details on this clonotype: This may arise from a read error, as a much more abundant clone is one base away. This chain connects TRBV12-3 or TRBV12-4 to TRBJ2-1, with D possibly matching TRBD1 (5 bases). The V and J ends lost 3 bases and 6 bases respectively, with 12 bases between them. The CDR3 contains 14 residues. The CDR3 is CASSFREMCNEQFF. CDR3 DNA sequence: TGTGCCAGCAGTTTCAGGGAAATGTGCAATGAGCAGTTCTTC.

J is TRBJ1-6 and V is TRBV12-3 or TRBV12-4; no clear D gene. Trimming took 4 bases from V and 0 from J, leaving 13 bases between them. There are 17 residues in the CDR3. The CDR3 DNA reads TGTGCCAGCAGTTCCCCCGCAGGCAGCTCCTATAATTCACCCCTCCACTTT. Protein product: CASSSPAGSSYNSPLHF.

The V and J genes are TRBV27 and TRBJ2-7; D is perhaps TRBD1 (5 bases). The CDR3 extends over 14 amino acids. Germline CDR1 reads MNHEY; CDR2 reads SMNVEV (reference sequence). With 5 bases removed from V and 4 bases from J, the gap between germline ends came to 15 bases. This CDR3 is CASSVPGKLYEQYF. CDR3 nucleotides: TGTGCCAGCAGTGTACCAGGGAAACTTTACGAGCAGTACTTC.

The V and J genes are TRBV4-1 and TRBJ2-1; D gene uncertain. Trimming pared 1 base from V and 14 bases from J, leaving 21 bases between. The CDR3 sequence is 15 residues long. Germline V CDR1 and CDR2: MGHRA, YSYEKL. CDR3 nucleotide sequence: TGCGCCAGCAGCCAAGGTCCCTTGAACACCTACTGGAAGTTCTTC. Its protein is CASSQGPLNTYWKFF.

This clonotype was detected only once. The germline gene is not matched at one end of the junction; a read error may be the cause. The CDR3 nucleotides read TGTGCCAGCACTAGACTAGCGGGAGGGATCACGGATACGCGGTATTTT. It is translated as CASTRLAGGITDTRYF. The chain carries TRBV12-3 or TRBV12-4 and TRBJ2-3, with 14 bases lining up with TRBD2. This CDR3 region has 16 residues.

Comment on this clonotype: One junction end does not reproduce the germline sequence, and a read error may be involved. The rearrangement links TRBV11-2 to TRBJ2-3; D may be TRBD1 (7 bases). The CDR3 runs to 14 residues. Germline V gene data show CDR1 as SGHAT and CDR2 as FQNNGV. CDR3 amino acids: CASSFGGGADAQYF. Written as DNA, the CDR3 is TGTGCCAGCAGCTTTGGAGGGGGCGCAGATGCGCAGTATTTT. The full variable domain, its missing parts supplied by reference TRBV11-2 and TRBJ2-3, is EAGVAQSPRYKIIEKRQSVAFWCNPISGHATLYWYQQILGQGPKLLIQFQNNGVVDDSQLPKDRFSAERLKGVDSTLKIQPAKLEDSAVYLCASSFGGGADAQYFGPGTRLTVL.

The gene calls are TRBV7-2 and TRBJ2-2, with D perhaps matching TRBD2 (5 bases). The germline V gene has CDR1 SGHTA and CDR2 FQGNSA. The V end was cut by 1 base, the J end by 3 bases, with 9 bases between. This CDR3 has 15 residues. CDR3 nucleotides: TGTGCCAGCAGCTTAGGCGGGCTGTACACCGGGGAGCTGTTTTTT. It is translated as CASSLGGLYTGELFF.

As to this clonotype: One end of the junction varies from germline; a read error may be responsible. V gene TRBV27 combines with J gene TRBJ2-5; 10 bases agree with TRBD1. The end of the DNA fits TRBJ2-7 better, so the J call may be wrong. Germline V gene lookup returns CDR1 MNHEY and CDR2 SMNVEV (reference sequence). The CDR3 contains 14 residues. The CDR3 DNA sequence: TGTACCAGCAGTTTACTGGGACAGGGGAACGAGCAGTACTTC. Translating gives CTSSLLGQGNEQYF.

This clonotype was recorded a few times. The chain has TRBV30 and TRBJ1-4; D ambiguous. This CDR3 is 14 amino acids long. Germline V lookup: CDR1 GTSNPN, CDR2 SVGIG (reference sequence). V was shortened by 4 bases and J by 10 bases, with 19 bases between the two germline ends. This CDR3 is CAWTIKVPGGKLFF. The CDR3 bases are TGTGCCTGGACTATTAAGGTCCCGGGTGGAAAACTGTTTTTT.

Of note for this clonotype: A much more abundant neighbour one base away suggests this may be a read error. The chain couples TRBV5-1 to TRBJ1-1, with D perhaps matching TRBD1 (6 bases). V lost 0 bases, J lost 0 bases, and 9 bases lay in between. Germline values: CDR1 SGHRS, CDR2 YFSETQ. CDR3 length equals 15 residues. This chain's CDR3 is CASSLDAGVNTEAFF. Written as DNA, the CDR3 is TGCGCCAGCAGCTTGGATGCAGGGGTGAACACTGAAGCTTTCTTT.

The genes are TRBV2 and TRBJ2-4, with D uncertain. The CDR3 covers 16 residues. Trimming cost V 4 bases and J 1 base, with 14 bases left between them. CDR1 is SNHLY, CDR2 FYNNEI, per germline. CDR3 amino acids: CASSAFPALAKNIQYF. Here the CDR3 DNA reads TGTGCCAGCAGTGCTTTCCCGGCTTTGGCCAAAAACATTCAGTACTTC.

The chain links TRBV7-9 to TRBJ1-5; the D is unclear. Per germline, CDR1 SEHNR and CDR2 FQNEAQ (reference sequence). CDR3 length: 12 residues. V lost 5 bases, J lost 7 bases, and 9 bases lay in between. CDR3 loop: CASSLQRQPQHF. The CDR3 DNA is TGTGCCAGCAGCCTTCAGCGACAGCCCCAGCATTTT.

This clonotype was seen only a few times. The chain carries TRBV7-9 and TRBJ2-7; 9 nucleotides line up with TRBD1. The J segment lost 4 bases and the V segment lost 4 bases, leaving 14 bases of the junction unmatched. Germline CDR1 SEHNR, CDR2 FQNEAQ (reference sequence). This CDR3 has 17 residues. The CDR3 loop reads CASSSLGPGQGIYEQYF. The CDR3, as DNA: TGTGCCAGCAGCTCCCTGGGACCGGGACAGGGAATTTACGAGCAGTACTTC.

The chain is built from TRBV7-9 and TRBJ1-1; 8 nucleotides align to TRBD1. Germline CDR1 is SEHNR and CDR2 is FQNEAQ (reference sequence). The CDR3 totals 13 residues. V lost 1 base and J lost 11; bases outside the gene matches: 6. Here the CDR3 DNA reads TGTGCCAGCAGCTTAGTGAGGGGACAGGAGGCTTTCTTT. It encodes CASSLVRGQEAFF.

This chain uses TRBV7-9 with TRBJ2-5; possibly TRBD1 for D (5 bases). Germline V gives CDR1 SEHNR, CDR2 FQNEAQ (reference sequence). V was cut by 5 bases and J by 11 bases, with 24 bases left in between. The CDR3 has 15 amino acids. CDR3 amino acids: CASSHIGNRYGEQYF. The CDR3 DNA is TGTGCCAGCAGCCACATAGGCAACAGGTACGGAGAGCAGTACTTC. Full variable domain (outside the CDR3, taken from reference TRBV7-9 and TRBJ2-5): DTGVSQNPRHKITKRGQNVTFRCDPISEHNRLYWYRQTLGQGPEFLTYFQNEAQLEKSRLLSDRFSAERPKGSFSTLEIQRTEQGDSAMYLCASSHIGNRYGEQYFGPGTRLLVL.

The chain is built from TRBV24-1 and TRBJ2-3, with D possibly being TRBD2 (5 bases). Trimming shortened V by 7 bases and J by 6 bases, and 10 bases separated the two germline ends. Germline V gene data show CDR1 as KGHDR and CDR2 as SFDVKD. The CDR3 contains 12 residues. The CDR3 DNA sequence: TGTGCCACCAGGGGTTCGGGGGATACGCAGTATTTT. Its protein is CATRGSGDTQYF.

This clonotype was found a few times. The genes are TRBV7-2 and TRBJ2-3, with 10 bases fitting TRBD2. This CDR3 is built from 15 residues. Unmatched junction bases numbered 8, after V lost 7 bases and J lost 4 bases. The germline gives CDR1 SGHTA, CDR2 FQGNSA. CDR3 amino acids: CASIPRTSGADTQYF. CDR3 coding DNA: TGTGCCAGCATCCCAAGGACTAGCGGAGCAGATACGCAGTATTTT.

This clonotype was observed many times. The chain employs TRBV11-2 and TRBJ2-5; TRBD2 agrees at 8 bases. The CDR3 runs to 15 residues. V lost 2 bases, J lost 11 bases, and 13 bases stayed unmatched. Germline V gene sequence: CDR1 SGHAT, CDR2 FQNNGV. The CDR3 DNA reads TGTGCCAGCAGCTTAACGGTAGCGGGGTGGGATGAGCAGTACTTC. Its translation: CASSLTVAGWDEQYF.

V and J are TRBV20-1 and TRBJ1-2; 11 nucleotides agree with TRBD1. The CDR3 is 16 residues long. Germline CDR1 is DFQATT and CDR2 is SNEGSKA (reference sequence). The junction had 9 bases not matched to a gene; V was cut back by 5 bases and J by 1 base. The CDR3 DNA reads TGCAGTGCTCCGGGACAGGGGGACTGGGATAACTATGGCTACACCTTC. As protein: CSAPGQGDWDNYGYTF.

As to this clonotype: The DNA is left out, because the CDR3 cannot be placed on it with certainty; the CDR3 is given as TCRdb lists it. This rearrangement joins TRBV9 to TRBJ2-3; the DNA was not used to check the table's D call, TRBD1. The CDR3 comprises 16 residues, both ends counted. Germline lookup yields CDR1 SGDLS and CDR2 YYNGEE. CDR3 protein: CASSFGPGQVTDTQYF.

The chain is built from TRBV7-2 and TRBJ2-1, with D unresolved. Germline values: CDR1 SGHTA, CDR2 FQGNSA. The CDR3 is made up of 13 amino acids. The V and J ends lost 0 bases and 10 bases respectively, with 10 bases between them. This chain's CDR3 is CASSLAARDEQFF. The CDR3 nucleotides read TGTGCCAGCAGCTTAGCCGCTCGTGACGAGCAGTTCTTC.

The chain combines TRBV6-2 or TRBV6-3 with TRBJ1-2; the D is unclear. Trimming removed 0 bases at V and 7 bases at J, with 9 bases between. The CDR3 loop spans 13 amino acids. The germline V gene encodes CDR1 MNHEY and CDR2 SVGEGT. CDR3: CASSYSTTSGYTF. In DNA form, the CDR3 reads TGTGCCAGCAGTTACTCGACTACATCTGGCTACACCTTC.

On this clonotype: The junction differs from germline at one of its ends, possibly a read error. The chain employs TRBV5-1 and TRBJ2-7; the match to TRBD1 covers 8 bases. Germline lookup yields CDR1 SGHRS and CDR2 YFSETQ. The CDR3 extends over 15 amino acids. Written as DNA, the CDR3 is TGCGCCAGCAGCTTGAGGCAGGGGGCCTCCAACGAGCAGTACTTC. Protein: CASSLRQGASNEQYF.

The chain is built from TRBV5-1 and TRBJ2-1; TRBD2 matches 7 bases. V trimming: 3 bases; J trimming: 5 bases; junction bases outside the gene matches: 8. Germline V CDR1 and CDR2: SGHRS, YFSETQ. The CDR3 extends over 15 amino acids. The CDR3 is CASSSEPTSHNEQFF. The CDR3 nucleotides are TGCGCCAGCAGCTCCGAACCGACTAGCCACAATGAGCAGTTCTTC.

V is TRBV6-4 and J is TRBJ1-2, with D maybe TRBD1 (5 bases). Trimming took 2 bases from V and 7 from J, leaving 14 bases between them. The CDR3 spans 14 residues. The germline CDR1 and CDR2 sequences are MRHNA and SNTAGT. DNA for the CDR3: TGTGCCAGCAGTGACCACCAAAGGGGAGGTGGCTACACCTTC. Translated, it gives CASSDHQRGGGYTF.